This T cell receptor (beta chain) was documented in a study of blood T cells in healthy people across ages. Study details: There was about one barcoded beta molecule captured by template switching per two T cells.

With a J-beta primer mix and a sample-barcoded 5' primer, a second PCR ran about 7 to 12 cycles. TCRdb independently ran MiXCR on the 5' RACE reads; one entry per CDR3 protein. The sample consists of 750,000 to 950,000 distinct CDR3 sequences, roughly 24% of them appearing once. The table lists this clonotype with a few counts. These records were also assigned to another study, of T cells of mothers and their children. That work adds: Relative to unrelated pairs, biologically related mother-child dyads exhibited marginally greater, non-significant overlap.

The specimen sequenced was blood. The receptor comes from a boy between 10 and 17 years old in good health.

CDR3 sequence (DNA): TGTGCCAGCAGGGGTCTCGATACGCAGTATTTT. This gives the protein CASRGLDTQYF. V usage is TRBV2 and J usage is TRBJ2-3, with no clear D. V was trimmed by 6 bases and J by 6 bases, leaving 7 bases between them. This CDR3 is built from 11 residues. Germline V CDR1 and CDR2: SNHLY, FYNNEI.